This T cell receptor (beta chain) appears in the sequencing data of a study of T cells after yellow fever vaccination. CDR1 DFQATT and CDR2 SNEGSKA come from the germline V gene (reference sequence). CDR3 length: 12 amino acids. The ends lost 6 bases at V and 6 bases at J; junction bases unmatched: 7. Via MiXCR, TCRdb re-called the 5' RACE reads, giving one row per CDR3 protein. The table includes nearly 550,000 distinct CDR3 sequences, 15% to 20% detected once. This chain connects TRBV20-1 to TRBJ2-7; TRBD2 matches 8 bases. This clonotype was sampled from a man aged 25-40 years who received the YFV17D yellow fever vaccine. This sample comprised PBMCs, obtained 15 days after the yellow fever booster vaccination. The CDR3 region is CSAGTSEGEQYF. The CDR3 coding sequence is TGCAGTGCCGGGACTAGTGAGGGCGAGCAGTACTTC.